Listed below are T cell receptor beta chains from one sample, sequenced in a study of cytomegalovirus exposure and HLA in healthy donors. The table came from immunoSEQ multiplex PCR; TCRdb's copy has only in-frame clones and leaves some out. The sample has 110,000 to 150,000 clones; 60% to 85% are singletons. The sample taken for sequencing was PBMCs. Every receptor here comes from a male donor in good health and CMV-seropositive. Each CDR3 is given with its conserved first and last residue. Each record gives: J gene, D gene, clone size, V gene, CDR3 protein, CDR3 DNA. A D gene is named only where the DNA matches it firmly. Size values are once, few and many counts, or a class for expanded clones, and some rows have none.

TRBJ1-1 | . | . | TRBV27 | CASSLVGGPEAFF | TGTGCCAGCAGTTTAGTTGGGGGCCCTGAAGCTTTCTTT
TRBJ1-6 | . | . | TRBV7-8 | CASSLVQFDSPLHF | TGTGCCAGCAGCTTAGTACAATTCGATTCACCCCTCCACTTT
TRBJ1-6 | . | . | TRBV11-3 | CASSLGPVSPLHF | TGTGCCAGCAGCTTAGGTCCAGTCTCACCCCTCCACTTT
TRBJ2-6 | TRBD1 | . | TRBV5-1 | CASSGTAYSGANVLTF | TGCGCCAGCAGCGGGACAGCCTACTCTGGGGCCAACGTCCTGACTTTC
TRBJ2-7 | . | . | TRBV30 | CAWGKTSYEQYF | TGTGCCTGGGGTAAGACTAGCTACGAGCAGTACTTC
TRBJ2-3 | . | . | TRBV7-9 | CASDDGWSTDTQYF | TGTGCCAGCGATGACGGGTGGAGCACAGATACGCAGTATTTT
TRBJ1-4 | . | . | TRBV7-9 | CASSLSRIATNEKLFF | TGTGCCAGCAGCTTATCTAGGATTGCAACTAATGAAAAACTGTTTTTT
TRBJ2-1 | TRBD1 | . | TRBV27 | CASSRDRAYNEQFF | TGTGCCAGCAGTCGGGACAGGGCCTACAATGAGCAGTTCTTC
TRBJ1-4 | . | . | TRBV7-6 | CASSTRREHVEKLFF | TGTGCCAGCAGCACCCGGCGGGAGCATGTTGAAAAACTGTTTTTT
TRBJ2-5 | . | . | TRBV9 | CASSVGGQETQYF | TGTGCCAGCAGCGTAGGGGGGCAGGAGACCCAGTACTTC
TRBJ1-2 | . | . | TRBV6-1 | CASSEDQYRTVHPYGYTF | TGTGCCAGCAGTGAAGACCAATACAGGACAGTCCATCCCTATGGCTACACCTTC
TRBJ2-7 | . | once | TRBV7-3 | CASSLDISYEQYF | TGTGCCAGCAGCCTGGACATATCCTACGAGCAGTACTTC
TRBJ1-1 | . | . | TRBV27 | CASSLARATEAFF | TGTGCCAGCAGTTTAGCCAGGGCCACTGAAGCTTTCTTT
TRBJ1-4 | TRBD1 | few | TRBV10-3 | CAIRPGTGEGEKLFF | TGTGCCATCAGACCTGGGACAGGGGAGGGAGAAAAACTGTTTTTT
TRBJ1-1 | TRBD1 | . | TRBV6-5 | CASRLTGGNTEAFF | TGTGCCAGCAGATTGACAGGGGGGAACACTGAAGCTTTCTTT
TRBJ2-5 | . | . | TRBV6-5 | CASSYSQGRGTQYF | TGTGCCAGCAGTTACTCGCAGGGGCGAGGAACCCAGTACTTC
TRBJ2-3 | TRBD2 | few | TRBV7-8 | CASSLETGGDTQYF | TGTGCCAGCAGCTTAGAGACGGGAGGAGATACGCAGTATTTT